In its sample, the clone carrying this T cell receptor beta chain was seen a few times. Other nucleotide sequences from this sample produce the same CDR3. This sample is drawn from a study of beta chain features in type 1 diabetes. Study in general: Cell yields, gender and age were similar in healthy donors and patients. Sorted cells numbering approximately 110,000,000 were examined across all samples.

Central memory, naive, regulatory and stem cell-like memory CD4+ cells were sorted by CD45RO/CCR7/CD25/CD127/CD95/CD27. Purities over 95% were achieved in all sorted populations. The CDR3 consists of 12 residues. The germline V and J ends were trimmed by 1 base and 2 bases, with 5 bases remaining between them. CDR1 is GTSNPN, CDR2 SVGIG, per germline (reference sequence). Isolated RNA was reverse transcribed in full, so expressed TCRB transcripts were sequenced. The data were produced by immunoSEQ multiplex PCR, yet TCRdb's version contains in-frame clones alone and is incomplete. This table holds hundreds of thousands of clones, around 65% found once.

The TCR was taken from a man aged 25-45 years in good health. The sequenced sample consisted of naive CD4+ T cells from blood. The chain combines TRBV30 with TRBJ2-5; D not resolved. The CDR3 sequence is CAWSASQETQYF. The DNA of the CDR3 is TGTGCCTGGAGTGCCAGTCAAGAGACCCAGTACTTC.